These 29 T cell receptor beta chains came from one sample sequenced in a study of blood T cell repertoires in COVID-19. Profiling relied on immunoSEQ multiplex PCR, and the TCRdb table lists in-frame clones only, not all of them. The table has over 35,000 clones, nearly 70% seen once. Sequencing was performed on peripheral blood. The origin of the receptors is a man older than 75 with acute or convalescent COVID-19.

The CDR3 spells CASSTQVTDNSPLHF. CDR3 nucleotides: TGTGCCAGCAGTACACAAGTAACCGATAATTCACCCCTCCACTTT. The chain recombines TRBV9 with TRBJ1-6; D gene ambiguous. Germline V gene sequence: CDR1 SGDLS, CDR2 YYNGEE. The length of the CDR3 is 15 residues. V lost 5 bases, J lost 5 bases, and 14 bases lay in between.

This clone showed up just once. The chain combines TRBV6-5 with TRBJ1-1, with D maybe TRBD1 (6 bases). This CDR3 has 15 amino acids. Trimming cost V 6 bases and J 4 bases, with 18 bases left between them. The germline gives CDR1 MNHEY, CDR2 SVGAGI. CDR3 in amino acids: CASRQGGGLFTEAFF. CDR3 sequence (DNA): TGTGCCAGCAGGCAAGGGGGGGGGCTGTTCACTGAAGCTTTCTTT.

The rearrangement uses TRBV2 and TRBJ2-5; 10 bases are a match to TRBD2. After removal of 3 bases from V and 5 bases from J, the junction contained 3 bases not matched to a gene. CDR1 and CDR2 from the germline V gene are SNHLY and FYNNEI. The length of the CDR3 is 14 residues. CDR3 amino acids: CASSDLAGVETQYF. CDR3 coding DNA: TGTGCCAGCAGTGACCTAGCGGGGGTGGAGACCCAGTACTTC.

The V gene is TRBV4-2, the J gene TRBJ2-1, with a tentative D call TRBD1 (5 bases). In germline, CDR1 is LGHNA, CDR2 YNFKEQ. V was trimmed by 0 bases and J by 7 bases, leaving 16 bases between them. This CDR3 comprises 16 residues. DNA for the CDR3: TGTGCCAGCAGCCAAGATGGCACAGGCAGGTTGAATGAGCAGTTCTTC. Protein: CASSQDGTGRLNEQFF.

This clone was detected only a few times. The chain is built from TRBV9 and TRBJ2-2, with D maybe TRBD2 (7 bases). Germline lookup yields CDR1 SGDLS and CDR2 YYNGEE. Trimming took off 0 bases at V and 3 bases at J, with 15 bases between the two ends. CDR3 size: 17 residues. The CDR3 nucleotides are TGTGCCAGCAGCGTAGACCCGGGGGGCGCGGACACCGGGGAGCTGTTTTTT. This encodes CASSVDPGGADTGELFF.

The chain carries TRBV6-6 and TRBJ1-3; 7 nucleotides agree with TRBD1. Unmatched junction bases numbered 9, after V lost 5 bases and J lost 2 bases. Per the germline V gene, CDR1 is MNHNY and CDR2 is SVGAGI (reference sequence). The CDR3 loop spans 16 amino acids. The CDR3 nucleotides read TGTGCCAGCAGTCACGTCAGGGACAGTGCTGGAAACACCATATATTTT. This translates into CASSHVRDSAGNTIYF.

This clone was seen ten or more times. The DNA for the CDR3 is TGTGCCAGCAGCGGCCGAGGCCACGGGGAGACCCAGTACTTC. This gives the protein CASSGRGHGETQYF. The rearrangement uses TRBV7-9 and TRBJ2-5; D is uncertain. Germline loops: CDR1 SEHNR, CDR2 FQNEAQ (reference sequence). Trimming removed 5 bases at V and 5 bases at J, with 15 bases between. This CDR3 region has 14 residues. The full variable domain, rest sourced from reference TRBV7-9 and TRBJ2-5, is DTGVSQNPRHKITKRGQNVTFRCDPISEHNRLYWYRQTLGQGPEFLTYFQNEAQLEKSRLLSDRFSAERPKGSFSTLEIQRTEQGDSAMYLCASSGRGHGETQYFGPGTRLLVL.

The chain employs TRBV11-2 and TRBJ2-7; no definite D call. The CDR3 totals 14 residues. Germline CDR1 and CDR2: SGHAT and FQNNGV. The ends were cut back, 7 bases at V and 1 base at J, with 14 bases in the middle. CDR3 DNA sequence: TGTGCCAGCACGCATCACGACTCGTCCTACGAGCAGTACTTC. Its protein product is CASTHHDSSYEQYF.

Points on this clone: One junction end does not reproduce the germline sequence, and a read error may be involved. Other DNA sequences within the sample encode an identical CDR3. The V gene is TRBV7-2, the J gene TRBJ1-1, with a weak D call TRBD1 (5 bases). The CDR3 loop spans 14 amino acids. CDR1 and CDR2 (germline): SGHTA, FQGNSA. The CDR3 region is CASSREGTNTEAFF. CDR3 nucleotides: TGTGCTAGCAGCCGCGAGGGGACTAACACTGAAGCTTTCTTT.

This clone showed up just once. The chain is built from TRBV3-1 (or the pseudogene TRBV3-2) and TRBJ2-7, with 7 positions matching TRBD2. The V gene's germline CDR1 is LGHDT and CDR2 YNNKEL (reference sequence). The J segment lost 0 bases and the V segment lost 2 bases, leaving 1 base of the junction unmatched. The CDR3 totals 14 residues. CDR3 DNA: TGTGCCAGCAGCCAAAGCGGGATCTCCTACGAGCAGTACTTC. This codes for CASSQSGISYEQYF.

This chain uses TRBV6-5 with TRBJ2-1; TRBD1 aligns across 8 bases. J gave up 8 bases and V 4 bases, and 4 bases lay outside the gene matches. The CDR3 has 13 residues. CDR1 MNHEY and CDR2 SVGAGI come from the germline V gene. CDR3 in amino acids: CASSWDRRDEQFF. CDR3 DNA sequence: TGTGCCAGCAGTTGGGACAGGCGCGATGAGCAGTTCTTC.

CDR3 bases: TGCAGTGCTAGAGGGGAAGCGGGAGAGTTCTTC. This sequence encodes CSARGEAGEFF. The gene calls are TRBV20-1 and TRBJ2-1; TRBD2 aligns across 8 bases. CDR3 length: 11 residues. The J segment lost 14 bases and the V segment lost 1 base, leaving 4 bases of the junction unmatched. Germline V gives CDR1 DFQATT, CDR2 SNEGSKA (reference sequence).

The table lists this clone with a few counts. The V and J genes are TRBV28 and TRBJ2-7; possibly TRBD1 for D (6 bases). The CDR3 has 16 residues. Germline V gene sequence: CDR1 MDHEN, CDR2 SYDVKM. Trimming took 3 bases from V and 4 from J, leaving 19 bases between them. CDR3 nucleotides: TGTGCCAGCAGTTTGGACTTACTGAGAGGGGGATACGAGCAGTACTTC. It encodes CASSLDLLRGGYEQYF.

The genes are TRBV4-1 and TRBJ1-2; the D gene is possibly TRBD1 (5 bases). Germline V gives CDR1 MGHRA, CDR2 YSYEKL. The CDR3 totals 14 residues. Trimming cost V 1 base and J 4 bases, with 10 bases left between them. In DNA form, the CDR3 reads TGCGCCAGCAGCCAAGGTGCAGGGATCTATGGCTACACCTTC. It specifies CASSQGAGIYGYTF.

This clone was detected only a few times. The CDR3 coding sequence is TGTGCCAGCAGCGTAGGGGTCCAGGGGGTCGATGGCTACACCTTC. Encoded protein: CASSVGVQGVDGYTF. The rearrangement joins TRBV9 to TRBJ1-2; 7 bases align to TRBD1. V dropped 0 bases and J dropped 6; count of bases not matched to a gene: 8. Per the germline V gene, CDR1 is SGDLS and CDR2 is YYNGEE. The CDR3 contains 15 residues.

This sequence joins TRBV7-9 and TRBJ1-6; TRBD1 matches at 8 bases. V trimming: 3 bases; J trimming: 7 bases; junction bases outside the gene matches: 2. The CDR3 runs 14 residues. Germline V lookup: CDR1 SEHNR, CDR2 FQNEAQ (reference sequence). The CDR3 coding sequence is TGTGCCAGCAGCTTCGGACAGGGAAATTCACCCCTCCACTTT. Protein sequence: CASSFGQGNSPLHF.

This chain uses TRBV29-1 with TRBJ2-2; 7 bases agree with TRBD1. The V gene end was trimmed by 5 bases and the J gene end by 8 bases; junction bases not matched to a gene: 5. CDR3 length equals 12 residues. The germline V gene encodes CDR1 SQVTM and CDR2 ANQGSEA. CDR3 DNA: TGCAGCGTTCAAGGGGGCTCAGGGGAGCTGTTTTTT. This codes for CSVQGGSGELFF.

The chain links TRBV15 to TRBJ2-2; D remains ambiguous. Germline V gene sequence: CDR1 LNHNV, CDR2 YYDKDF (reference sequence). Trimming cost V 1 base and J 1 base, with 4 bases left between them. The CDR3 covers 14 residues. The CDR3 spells CATSRGLNTGELFF. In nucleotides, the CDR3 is TGTGCCACCAGCAGAGGGCTGAACACCGGGGAGCTGTTTTTT.

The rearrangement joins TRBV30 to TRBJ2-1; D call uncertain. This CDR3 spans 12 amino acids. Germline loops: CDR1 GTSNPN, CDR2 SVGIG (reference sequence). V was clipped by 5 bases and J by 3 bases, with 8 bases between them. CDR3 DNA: TGTGCCTGGCGCAAGAGCTACAATGAGCAGTTCTTC. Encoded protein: CAWRKSYNEQFF.

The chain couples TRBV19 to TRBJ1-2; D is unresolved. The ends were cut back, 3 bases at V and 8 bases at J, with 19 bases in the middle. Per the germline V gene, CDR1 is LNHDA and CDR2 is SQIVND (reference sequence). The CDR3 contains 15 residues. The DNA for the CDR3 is TGTGCCAGTAGTATTGGTTCCTCAATCTGGGAGGGCTACACCTTC. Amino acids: CASSIGSSIWEGYTF. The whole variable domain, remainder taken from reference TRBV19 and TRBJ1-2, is DGGITQSPKYLFRKEGQNVTLSCEQNLNHDAMYWYRQDPGQGLRLIYYSQIVNDFQKGDIAEGYSVSREKKESFPLTVTSAQKNPTAFYLCASSIGSSIWEGYTFGSGTRLTVV.

The CDR3 nucleotides are TGTGCCAGCTCACCCCTTACGCGGGGGGGTTATGCGAACACCGGGGAGCTGTTTTTT. It encodes CASSPLTRGGYANTGELFF. This chain uses TRBV18 with TRBJ2-2; 9 bases fit TRBD2. This CDR3 comprises 19 residues. Germline values: CDR1 KGHSH, CDR2 LQKENI. Trimming at V came to 3 bases and at J to 0 bases, leaving 11 bases not matched to a gene.

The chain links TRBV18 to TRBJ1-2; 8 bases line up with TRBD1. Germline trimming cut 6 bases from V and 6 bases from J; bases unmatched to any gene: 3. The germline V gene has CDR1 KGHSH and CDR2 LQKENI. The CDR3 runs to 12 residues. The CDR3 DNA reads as TGTGCCAGCTCTGACAGGGGCGATGGCTACACCTTC. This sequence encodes CASSDRGDGYTF. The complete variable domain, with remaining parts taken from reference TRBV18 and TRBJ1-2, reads NAGVMQNPRHLVRRRGQEARLRCSPMKGHSHVYWYRQLPEEGLKFMVYLQKENIIDESGMPKERFSAEFPKEGPSILRIQQVVRGDSAAYFCASSDRGDGYTFGSGTRLTVV.

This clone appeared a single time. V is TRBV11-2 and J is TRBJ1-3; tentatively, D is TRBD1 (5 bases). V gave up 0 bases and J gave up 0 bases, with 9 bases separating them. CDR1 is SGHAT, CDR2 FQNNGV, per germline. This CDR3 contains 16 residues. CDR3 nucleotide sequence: TGTGCCAGCAGCTTAGATTGGCAGGGCTCTGGAAACACCATATATTTT. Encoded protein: CASSLDWQGSGNTIYF.

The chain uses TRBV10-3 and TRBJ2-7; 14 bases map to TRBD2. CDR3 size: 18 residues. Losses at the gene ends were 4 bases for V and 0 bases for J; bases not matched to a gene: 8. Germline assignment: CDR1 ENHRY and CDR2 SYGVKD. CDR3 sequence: CAISGRLAGGRSSYEQYF. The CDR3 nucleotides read TGTGCCATCAGTGGGCGACTAGCGGGAGGGAGGAGCTCCTACGAGCAGTACTTC.

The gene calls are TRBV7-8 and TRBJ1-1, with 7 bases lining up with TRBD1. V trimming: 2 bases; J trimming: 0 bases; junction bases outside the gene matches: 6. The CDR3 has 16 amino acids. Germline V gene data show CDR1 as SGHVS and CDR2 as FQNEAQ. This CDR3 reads CASSLPQQGLNTEAFF. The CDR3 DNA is TGTGCCAGCAGCTTACCGCAACAGGGGCTGAACACTGAAGCTTTCTTT.

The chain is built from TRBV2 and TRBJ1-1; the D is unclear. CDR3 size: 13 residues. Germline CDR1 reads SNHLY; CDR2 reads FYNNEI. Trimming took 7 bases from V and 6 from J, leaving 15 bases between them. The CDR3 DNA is TGTGCCAGCAAAGTGGACTCCGCGCCTGAAGCTTTCTTT. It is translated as CASKVDSAPEAFF.

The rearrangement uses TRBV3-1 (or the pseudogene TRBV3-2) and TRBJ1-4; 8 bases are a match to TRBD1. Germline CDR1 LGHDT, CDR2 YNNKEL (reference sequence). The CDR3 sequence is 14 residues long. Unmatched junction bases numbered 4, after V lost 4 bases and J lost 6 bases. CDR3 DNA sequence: TGTGCCAGCAGCCCGGACAGGGCAGATGAAAAACTGTTTTTT. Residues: CASSPDRADEKLFF.

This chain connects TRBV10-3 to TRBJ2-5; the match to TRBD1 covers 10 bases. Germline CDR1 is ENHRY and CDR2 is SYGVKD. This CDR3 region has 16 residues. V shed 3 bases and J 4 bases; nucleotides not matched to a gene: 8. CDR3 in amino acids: CAISEGGTGERETQYF. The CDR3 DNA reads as TGTGCCATCAGTGAAGGCGGGACAGGGGAGCGAGAGACCCAGTACTTC.

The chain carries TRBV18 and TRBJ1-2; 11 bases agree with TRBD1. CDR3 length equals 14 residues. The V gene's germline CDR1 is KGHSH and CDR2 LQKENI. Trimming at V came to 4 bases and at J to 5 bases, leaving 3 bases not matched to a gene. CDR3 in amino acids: CASSQGQGGYGYTF. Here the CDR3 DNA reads TGTGCCAGCTCACAGGGACAGGGGGGATATGGCTACACCTTC.